A single sample gave rise to the 9 T cell receptor beta chains below, sequenced in a study of Graves' ophthalmopathy and Graves' hyperthyroidism. RNA transcripts were the source from which TCR beta CDR3 regions were amplified. The first round was an RT-PCR with HTBI primers, and the second round was a multiplex PCR. TCRdb redid the calling of the multiplex PCR reads with MiXCR, one entry per CDR3 protein. The table shows about 57,000 distinct CDR3 sequences, with roughly 46% occurring only once. Input material: peripheral blood. The receptors here all came from an adult woman with Graves' ophthalmopathy.

This chain joins TRBV6-6 and TRBJ2-1, with TRBD2 as a possible D gene (6 bases). V lost 5 bases and J lost 10, with 15 bases in between. The CDR3 spans 13 residues. The germline V gene encodes CDR1 MNHNY and CDR2 SVGAGI (reference sequence). As DNA, the CDR3 is TGTGCCAGCAGTCCTTTGACTAGGGGCGAGCAGTTCTTC. Translating it yields CASSPLTRGEQFF.

This clonotype was observed many times. V and J are TRBV7-3 and TRBJ2-2; 12 bases align to TRBD2. The germline CDR1 and CDR2 sequences are SGHTA and FQGTGA. CDR3 length: 16 residues. Germline trimming cut 6 bases from V and 5 bases from J; bases unmatched to any gene: 7. The CDR3 DNA is TGTGCCAGCAGGACGACTAGCGGGAGCGGGACCGGGGAGCTGTTTTTT. Its protein product is CASRTTSGSGTGELFF.

This clonotype was found many times. CDR3 protein: CASNTGGPSGANVLTF. Written as DNA, the CDR3 is TGCGCCAGCAACACCGGGGGTCCCTCTGGGGCCAACGTCCTGACTTTC. The chain couples TRBV5-1 to TRBJ2-6; a weak D match, TRBD2 (6 bases). The CDR3 consists of 16 residues. Trimming removed 6 bases at V and 0 bases at J, with 13 bases between. The germline CDR1 and CDR2 sequences are SGHRS and YFSETQ.

This sequence joins TRBV28 and TRBJ2-5, with a possible D match to TRBD2 (6 bases). The CDR3 is made up of 14 amino acids. Trimming left V 5 bases short and J 2 bases short, with 12 bases between. Germline V CDR1 and CDR2: MDHEN, SYDVKM. The DNA of the CDR3 is TGTGCCAGCAGTCGCCGGGAGATACAAGAGACCCAGTACTTC. This gives the protein CASSRREIQETQYF.

This clonotype was picked up many times. This chain links TRBV20-1 with TRBJ2-1; D not resolved. Between the trimmed V and J ends, which lost 6 bases and 10 bases, there was a span of 19 bases. Germline V lookup: CDR1 DFQATT, CDR2 SNEGSKA (reference sequence). The CDR3 has 13 amino acids. CDR3 coding DNA: TGCAGTGCCCCGTCCCCACCCATTTCGGAGCAGTTCTTC. This sequence encodes CSAPSPPISEQFF.

The gene calls are TRBV10-3 and TRBJ1-1; 8 bases fit TRBD1. Trimming at V came to 4 bases and at J to 5 bases, leaving 3 bases not matched to a gene. Germline V gene data show CDR1 as ENHRY and CDR2 as SYGVKD. The CDR3 runs to 13 residues. The CDR3 bases are TGTGCCATCAGTGTCAGGGGGCCAACTGAAGCTTTCTTT. Protein product: CAISVRGPTEAFF.

The table lists this clonotype with many counts. This chain joins TRBV7-6 and TRBJ2-7; D unclear. The germline V and J ends were trimmed by 4 bases and 0 bases, with 10 bases remaining between them. The CDR3 is made up of 14 amino acids. Germline loops: CDR1 SGHVS, CDR2 FNYEAQ. CDR3 amino acids: CASSSRKSSYEQYF. CDR3 nucleotides: TGTGCCAGCAGCTCAAGGAAGAGCTCCTACGAGCAGTACTTC.

This sequence joins TRBV10-3 and TRBJ1-2; D perhaps matches TRBD1 (5 bases). The germline V gene encodes CDR1 ENHRY and CDR2 SYGVKD. The CDR3 contains 16 residues. Trimming pared 0 bases from V and 4 bases from J, leaving 15 bases between. For the CDR3, the DNA is TGTGCCATCAGTGAGTCTTACGGGGGGATAGGCTATGGCTACACCTTC. Its protein product is CAISESYGGIGYGYTF.

There are many counts of this clonotype. V gene TRBV6-2 or TRBV6-3 combines with J gene TRBJ2-1; D tentatively fits TRBD1 or TRBD2 (5 bases each). CDR1 is MNHEY, CDR2 SVGEGT, per germline. This CDR3 is 13 amino acids long. Trimming shortened V by 5 bases and J by 2 bases, and 7 bases separated the two germline ends. CDR3 DNA: TGTGCCAGCAGTCGGGACGCCTACAATGAGCAGTTCTTC. Translation gives CASSRDAYNEQFF.